This passage covers 5 T cell receptor beta chains from one sample sequenced in a study of immune evolution from preneoplasia to lung adenocarcinoma. The protocol was immunoSEQ multiplex PCR, while the TCRdb copy is restricted to in-frame clones and leaves out a portion. The sample holds 3,500 to 5,500 clones; approximately 80% are singletons and the top ten take 8.2%. Material for sequencing was FFPE adjacent normal lung tissue. The receptors were gathered from an older donor with lung adenocarcinoma.

The count of this clone is one. The chain is built from TRBV6-1 and TRBJ1-4; D perhaps matches TRBD1 (6 bases). The V gene's germline CDR1 is MNHNS and CDR2 SASEGT. V lost 2 bases and J lost 0, with 19 bases in between. The CDR3 covers 19 residues. The CDR3 DNA follows: TGTGCCAGCAGTGAAAGGGGAACAGGGTGGGGAGCAACTAATGAAAAACTGTTTTTT. This translates into CASSERGTGWGATNEKLFF.

V gene TRBV7-2 combines with J gene TRBJ2-3, with 7 bases identical to TRBD2. Germline V gives CDR1 SGHTA, CDR2 FQGNSA. V lost 3 bases and J lost 2; bases outside the gene matches: 5. The CDR3 runs 15 residues. The CDR3, as DNA: TGTGCCAGCAGCTTCTCCGGGACTACCACAGATACGCAGTATTTT. It yields the protein CASSFSGTTTDTQYF.

The chain recombines TRBV30 with TRBJ2-3; no clear D gene. V lost 5 bases, J lost 2 bases, and 5 bases lay in between. The CDR3 spans 11 residues. CDR1 and CDR2 (germline): GTSNPN, SVGIG (reference sequence). CDR3 in DNA: TGTGCCTGGGGTACCACAGATACGCAGTATTTT. Translated: CAWGTTDTQYF.

This chain links TRBV19 with TRBJ2-5; D ambiguous. V lost 3 bases and J 5 bases, leaving 10 bases between the germline ends. CDR1 is LNHDA, CDR2 SQIVND, per germline (reference sequence). The CDR3 runs 13 residues. In DNA, the CDR3 is TGTGCCAGTAGTATTGGTAGGTCGGAGACCCAGTACTTC. Translating gives CASSIGRSETQYF.

V and J are TRBV5-1 and TRBJ2-7; TRBD1 agrees at 7 bases. V shed 4 bases, J shed 3 bases, and the junction held 7 bases outside the gene matches. This CDR3 contains 14 residues. The germline gives CDR1 SGHRS, CDR2 YFSETQ. The CDR3 DNA is TGCGCCAGCAGCCCTGGGACAGTTCTCTACGAGCAGTACTTC. It codes for CASSPGTVLYEQYF.